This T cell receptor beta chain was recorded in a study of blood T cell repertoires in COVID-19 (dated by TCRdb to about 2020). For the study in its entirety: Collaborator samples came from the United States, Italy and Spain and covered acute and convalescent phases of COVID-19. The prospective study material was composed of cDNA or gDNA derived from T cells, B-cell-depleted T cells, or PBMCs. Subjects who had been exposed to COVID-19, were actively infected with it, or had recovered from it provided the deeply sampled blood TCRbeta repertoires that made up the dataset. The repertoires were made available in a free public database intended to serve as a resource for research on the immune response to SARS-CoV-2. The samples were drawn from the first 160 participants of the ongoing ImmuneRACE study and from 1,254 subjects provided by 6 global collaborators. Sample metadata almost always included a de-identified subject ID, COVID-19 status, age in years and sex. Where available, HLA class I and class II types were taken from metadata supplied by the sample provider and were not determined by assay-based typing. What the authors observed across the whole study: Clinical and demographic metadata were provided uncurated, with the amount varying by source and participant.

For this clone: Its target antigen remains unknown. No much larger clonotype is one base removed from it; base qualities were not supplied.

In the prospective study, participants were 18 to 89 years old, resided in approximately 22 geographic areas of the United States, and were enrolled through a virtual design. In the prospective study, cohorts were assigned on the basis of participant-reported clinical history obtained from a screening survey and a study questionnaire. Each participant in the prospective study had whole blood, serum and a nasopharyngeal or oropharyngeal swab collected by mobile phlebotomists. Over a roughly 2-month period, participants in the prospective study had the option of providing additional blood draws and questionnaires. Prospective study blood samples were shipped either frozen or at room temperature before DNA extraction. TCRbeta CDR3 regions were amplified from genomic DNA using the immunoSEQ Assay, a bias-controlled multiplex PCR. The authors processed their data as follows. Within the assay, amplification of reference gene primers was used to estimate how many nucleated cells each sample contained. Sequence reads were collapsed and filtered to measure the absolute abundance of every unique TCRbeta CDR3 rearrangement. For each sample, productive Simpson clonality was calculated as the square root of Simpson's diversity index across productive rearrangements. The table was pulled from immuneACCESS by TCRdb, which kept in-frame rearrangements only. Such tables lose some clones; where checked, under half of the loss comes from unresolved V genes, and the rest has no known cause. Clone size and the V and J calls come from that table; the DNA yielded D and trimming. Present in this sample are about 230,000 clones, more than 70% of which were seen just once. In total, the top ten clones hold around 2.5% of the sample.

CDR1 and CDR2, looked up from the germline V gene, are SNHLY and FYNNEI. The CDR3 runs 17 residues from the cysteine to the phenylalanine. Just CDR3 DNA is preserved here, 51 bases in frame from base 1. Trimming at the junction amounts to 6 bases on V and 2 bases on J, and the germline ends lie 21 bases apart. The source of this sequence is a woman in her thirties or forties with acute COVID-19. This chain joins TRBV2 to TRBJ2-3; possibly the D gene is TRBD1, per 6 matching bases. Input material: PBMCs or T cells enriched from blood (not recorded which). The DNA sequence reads TGTGCCAGCAGCATCGTACGGACAGTGCTACCCACAGATACGCAGTATTTT. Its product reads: CASSIVRTVLPTDTQYF.